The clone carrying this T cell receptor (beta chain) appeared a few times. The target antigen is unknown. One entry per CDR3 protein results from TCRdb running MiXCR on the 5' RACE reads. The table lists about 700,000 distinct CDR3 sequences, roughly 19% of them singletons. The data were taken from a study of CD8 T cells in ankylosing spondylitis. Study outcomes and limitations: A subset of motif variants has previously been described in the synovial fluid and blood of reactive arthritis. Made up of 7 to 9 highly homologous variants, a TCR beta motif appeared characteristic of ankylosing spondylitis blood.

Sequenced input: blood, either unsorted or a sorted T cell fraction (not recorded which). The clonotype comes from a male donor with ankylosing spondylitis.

In DNA, the CDR3 is TGTGCCATCAGTGTAGCGGGGGGCGACACAGATACGCAGTATTTT. As protein: CAISVAGGDTDTQYF. The genes are TRBV10-3 and TRBJ2-3, with TRBD2 matching 10 bases. Germline loops: CDR1 ENHRY, CDR2 SYGVKD. This CDR3 has 15 residues. Trimming at V came to 4 bases and at J to 2 bases, leaving 3 bases not matched to a gene.